The clone carrying this TCR beta chain has only a few counts. The data stem from a study of molecular identifiers for immune sequencing clone quantification. V was clipped by 1 base and J by 0 bases, with 7 bases between them. The CDR3 spans 15 residues. The germline V gene encodes CDR1 LGHDT and CDR2 YNNKEL (reference sequence). MiXCR, run by TCRdb on the PCR reads, gives a single entry per CDR3 protein. The sample yields 85,000 to 100,000 distinct CDR3 sequences, approximately 24% seen once. The clonotype originates from a human donor in good health. Some libraries in this study had Jurkat cell RNA spiked in. V usage is TRBV3-1 and J usage is TRBJ1-3; no reliable D call. The sequencing sample was made of naive CD8+ T cells from blood, with Jurkat cell RNA spiked in. Subset defined: FACS-sorted CD8+CD4-CCR7+CD45RA+ naive T cells. CDR3 nucleotide sequence: TGTGCCAGCAGCCAAGGGGTTAGCTCTGGAAACACCATATATTTT. This codes for CASSQGVSSGNTIYF.